The 3 T cell receptor beta chains listed next were all sequenced from one sample in a study of cytomegalovirus exposure and HLA in healthy donors. Generated by immunoSEQ multiplex PCR, the TCRdb table keeps only in-frame clones and is missing some. Among 200,000 to 300,000 clones listed, about 90% were seen once. The sample comprised PBMCs. Every receptor here comes from a woman under 40 in good health and CMV-seronegative.

V gene TRBV29-1 combines with J gene TRBJ2-5, with D perhaps TRBD2 (5 bases). Germline V gives CDR1 SQVTM, CDR2 ANQGSEA. This CDR3 has 10 amino acids. Trimming left V 1 base short and J 9 bases short, with 6 bases between. The CDR3 nucleotides are TGCAGCGTTGAAGCCGGGGCCCAGTACTTC. This sequence encodes CSVEAGAQYF.

The table lists this clone with a count of one. The chain is built from TRBV20-1 and TRBJ2-1; D is ambiguous. V was clipped by 2 bases and J by 3 bases, with 2 bases between them. CDR3 size: 11 residues. The germline gives CDR1 DFQATT, CDR2 SNEGSKA (reference sequence). The CDR3 loop is CSARYYNEQFF. For the CDR3, the DNA is TGCAGTGCTAGATACTACAATGAGCAGTTCTTC.

The V and J genes are TRBV5-1 and TRBJ1-5; no reliable D call. Trimming stripped 0 bases from V and 3 bases from J, with 10 bases between. Germline CDR1 reads SGHRS; CDR2 reads YFSETQ. The CDR3 consists of 15 residues. The CDR3 coding sequence is TGCGCCAGCAGCTTGGAAGGCAGCAACAATCAGCCCCAGCATTTT. This encodes CASSLEGSNNQPQHF.